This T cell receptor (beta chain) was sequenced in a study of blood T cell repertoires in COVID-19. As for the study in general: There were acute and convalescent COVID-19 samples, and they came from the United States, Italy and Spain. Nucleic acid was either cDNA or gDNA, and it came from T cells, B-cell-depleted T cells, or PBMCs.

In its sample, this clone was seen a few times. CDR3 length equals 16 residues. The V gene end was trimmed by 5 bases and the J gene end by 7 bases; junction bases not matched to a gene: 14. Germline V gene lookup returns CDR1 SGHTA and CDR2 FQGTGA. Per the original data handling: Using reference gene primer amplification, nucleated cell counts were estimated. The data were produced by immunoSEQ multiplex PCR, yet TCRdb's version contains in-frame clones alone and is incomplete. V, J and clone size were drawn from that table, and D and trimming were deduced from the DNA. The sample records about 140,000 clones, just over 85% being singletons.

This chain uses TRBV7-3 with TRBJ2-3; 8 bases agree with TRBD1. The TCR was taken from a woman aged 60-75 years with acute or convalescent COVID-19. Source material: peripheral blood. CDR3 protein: CASSPASVTRGHTQYF. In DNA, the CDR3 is TGTGCCAGCAGCCCCGCCTCCGTGACCAGGGGGCATACGCAGTATTTT.